This T cell receptor beta chain was captured in a study of shared clonotypes between healthy human individuals. The assay was immunoSEQ multiplex PCR, and TCRdb's table has in-frame clones only and misses some. The sample consists of more than 1.2 million clones, roughly 98.5% of them appearing once. Deletions cut 6 bases from V and 6 bases from J, with 16 bases between. Per the germline V gene, CDR1 is SGHDN and CDR2 is FVKESK. This CDR3 has 14 amino acids. Sample: naive CD4+ T cells sorted from blood. Subset given: CD45RA+ positively selected. The gene calls are TRBV14 and TRBJ2-3; D gene unclear. The source of this sequence is a young man in good health. CDR3 loop: CASSRNEVVDTQYF. The DNA for the CDR3 is TGTGCCAGCAGTAGAAATGAGGTGGTGGATACGCAGTATTTT.